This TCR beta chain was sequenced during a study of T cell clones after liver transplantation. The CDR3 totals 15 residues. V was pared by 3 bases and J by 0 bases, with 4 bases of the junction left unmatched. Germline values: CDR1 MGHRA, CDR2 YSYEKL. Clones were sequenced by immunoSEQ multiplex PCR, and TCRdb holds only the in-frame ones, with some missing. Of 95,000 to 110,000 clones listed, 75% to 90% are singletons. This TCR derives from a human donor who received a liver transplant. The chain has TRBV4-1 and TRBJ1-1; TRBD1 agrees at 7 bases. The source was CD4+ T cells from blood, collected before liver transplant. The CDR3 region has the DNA TGCGCCAGCAGCCAGCCGGGACAGCTGAACACTGAAGCTTTCTTT. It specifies CASSQPGQLNTEAFF.